A single sample is the source of the 23 T cell receptor beta chains below, sequenced in a study of blood T cells in healthy people across ages. Primed by a sample-barcoded 5' primer and a J-beta primer mix, a second PCR proceeded for about 7 to 11 cycles. TCRdb re-called the 5' RACE reads through MiXCR, storing one row per CDR3 protein. The sample shows about 1.7 million distinct CDR3 sequences, over 25% of them seen only once. The sequenced material came from blood. The receptors come from a woman younger than 45 in good health.

This chain uses TRBV9 with TRBJ2-3; D call uncertain. With 3 bases removed from V and 4 bases from J, the gap between germline ends came to 12 bases. CDR1 and CDR2 (germline): SGDLS, YYNGEE. This CDR3 has 14 residues. CDR3 amino acids: CASSESIGSDTQYF. The CDR3 coding sequence is TGTGCCAGCAGCGAATCTATAGGTTCAGATACGCAGTATTTT.

Concerning this clonotype: One junction end does not reproduce the germline sequence, and a read error may be involved. This chain connects TRBV5-1 to TRBJ2-5; 10 nucleotides align to TRBD2. Germline CDR1 and CDR2: SGHRS and YFSETQ. This CDR3 is 16 amino acids long. DNA of the CDR3: TGCGTCAGCAGAATTACCGGGACTAGCGCCCAAGAGACCCAGTACTTC. Residues: CVSRITGTSAQETQYF.

The chain employs TRBV7-2 and TRBJ2-1; 7 bases fit TRBD2. Trimming at V came to 7 bases and at J to 9 bases, leaving 9 bases not matched to a gene. The CDR3 is made up of 13 amino acids. Per germline, CDR1 SGHTA and CDR2 FQGNSA. The CDR3 coding sequence is TGTGCCAGCACCCTCGGGGGGATCAGTGAGCAGTTCTTC. It specifies CASTLGGISEQFF.

V usage is TRBV28 and J usage is TRBJ1-1; 7 bases agree with TRBD1. CDR1 and CDR2 (germline): MDHEN, SYDVKM. The CDR3 consists of 16 residues. Trimming removed 2 bases from V and 0 bases from J; junction bases left unmatched: 6. CDR3 bases: TGTGCCAGCAGTTTAACTCCAGGGGGGTTGAACACTGAAGCTTTCTTT. The encoded protein is CASSLTPGGLNTEAFF.

V gene TRBV5-1 combines with J gene TRBJ1-2, with 7 bases that match TRBD1. Germline V gives CDR1 SGHRS, CDR2 YFSETQ. With 5 bases clipped from V and 8 bases from J, the junction kept 9 bases outside the gene matches. The CDR3 extends over 13 amino acids. CDR3 protein: CASRPDRDPGYTF. The CDR3 coding sequence is TGCGCCAGCAGACCCGACAGGGACCCCGGCTACACCTTC.

The sample holds a few counts of this clonotype. This chain uses TRBV6-5 with TRBJ2-3, with no clear D. CDR3 length equals 13 residues. V was cut by 10 bases and J by 0 bases, with 11 bases left in between. Germline loops: CDR1 MNHEY, CDR2 SVGAGI. CDR3 loop: CATSRLSTDTQYF. CDR3 DNA sequence: TGTGCCACCTCGCGGCTTAGCACAGATACGCAGTATTTT.

The chain carries TRBV20-1 and TRBJ1-2; tentatively, D is TRBD1 (6 bases). The CDR3 covers 14 residues. Germline-derived CDR1 and CDR2 are DFQATT and SNEGSKA (reference sequence). V was cut by 2 bases and J by 3 bases, with 13 bases left in between. CDR3 coding DNA: TGCAGTGCTAGATTCGTCAGGGGTGACTATGGCTACACCTTC. Translated: CSARFVRGDYGYTF.

This clonotype was seen a handful of times. The chain uses TRBV12-3 or TRBV12-4 and TRBJ2-3; perhaps TRBD1 as D (5 bases). Trimming left V 8 bases short and J 6 bases short, with 9 bases between. The CDR3 consists of 11 residues. The CDR3 bases are TGTGCCAGCCGACAGATGGATACGCAGTATTTT. Translated: CASRQMDTQYF.

The chain links TRBV5-1 to TRBJ2-3; 12 bases align to TRBD2. Germline V gives CDR1 SGHRS, CDR2 YFSETQ. The V gene end was trimmed by 1 base and the J gene end by 0 bases; junction bases not matched to a gene: 3. The CDR3 runs 17 residues. The CDR3 region is CASSLYLAGGSTDTQYF. In DNA form, the CDR3 reads TGCGCCAGCAGCTTGTACCTAGCGGGGGGGAGCACAGATACGCAGTATTTT.

Concerning this clonotype: A much larger clone lies one base from this, so it may be a read error. The V call is TRBV12-3 or TRBV12-4, the J call TRBJ2-5, with no clear D. The CDR3 is made up of 10 amino acids. With 7 bases removed from V and 2 bases from J, the gap between germline ends came to 2 bases. CDR3 DNA sequence: TGTGCCAGCATGCAAGAGACCCAGTACTTC. Its protein is CASMQETQYF.

This clonotype was seen at least ten times. The genes are TRBV15 and TRBJ1-2; 9 bases agree with TRBD1. The CDR3 sequence is 14 residues long. J gave up 8 bases and V 0 bases, and 4 bases lay outside the gene matches. CDR1 is LNHNV and CDR2 is YYDKDF in the germline V gene (reference sequence). CDR3 DNA: TGTGCCACCAGCAGAGAGGGACAGGGATACGGCTACACCTTC. This translates into CATSREGQGYGYTF.

This clonotype was seen ten or more times. V gene TRBV20-1 combines with J gene TRBJ2-3; D tentatively reads TRBD1 or TRBD2 (5 bases each). V gave up 2 bases and J gave up 2 bases, with 11 bases separating them. The CDR3 contains 14 residues. Looked up from germline, CDR1 is DFQATT and CDR2 is SNEGSKA (reference sequence). The CDR3 DNA is TGCAGTGCTAGACTACCCGGGACCACAGATACGCAGTATTTT. Protein product: CSARLPGTTDTQYF.

This clonotype was seen many times. The chain is built from TRBV28 and TRBJ2-7; 7 bases fit TRBD1. The CDR3 covers 15 residues. V lost 2 bases and J lost 3; bases outside the gene matches: 7. Germline V gene lookup returns CDR1 MDHEN and CDR2 SYDVKM. The CDR3 DNA follows: TGTGCCAGCAGTTTAAGCTCAAGGGACAGCTACGAGCAGTACTTC. It encodes CASSLSSRDSYEQYF. Full variable domain (rest looked up from reference TRBV28 and TRBJ2-7): DVKVTQSSRYLVKRTGEKVFLECVQDMDHENMFWYRQDPGLGLRLIYFSYDVKMKEKGDIPEGYSVSREKKERFSLILESASTNQTSMYLCASSLSSRDSYEQYFGPGTRLTVT.

This clonotype was observed many times. CDR3 sequence reads: CSARDPQGSTEAFF. DNA for the CDR3: TGCAGTGCTAGAGATCCTCAGGGAAGCACTGAAGCTTTCTTT. V gene TRBV20-1 combines with J gene TRBJ1-1, with D possibly TRBD1 on 5 matching bases. The ends were cut back, 0 bases at V and 4 bases at J, with 12 bases in the middle. Germline loops: CDR1 DFQATT, CDR2 SNEGSKA (reference sequence). CDR3 length: 14 amino acids.

This clonotype was seen more than once but under ten times. The CDR3 DNA sequence: TGTGCCAGCTCTTCACCGTCACAGGGGGGTGAAGGCGAGCAGTACTTC. It is translated as CASSSPSQGGEGEQYF. The rearrangement links TRBV18 to TRBJ2-5, with TRBD1 matching over 8 bases. The end of the DNA aligns better with TRBJ2-7, so the J call may be wrong. The length of the CDR3 is 16 residues. CDR1 and CDR2 from the germline V gene are KGHSH and LQKENI.

For this clonotype: One end of the junction is discordant with germline, which a read error may explain. The chain combines TRBV5-1 with TRBJ2-1; 9 bases agree with TRBD1. The better agreement between TRBJ2-7 and the DNA end casts doubt on the J call. Germline V gives CDR1 SGHRS, CDR2 YFSETQ. This CDR3 comprises 15 residues. DNA of the CDR3: TGTGCCAGCAGCTTCGGAAGACAGGGGGGTTTCGAGCAGTACTTC. It specifies CASSFGRQGGFEQYF.

This chain links TRBV11-3 with TRBJ2-1; D is perhaps TRBD2 (5 bases). Per the germline V gene, CDR1 is SGHNT and CDR2 is YENEEA. There are 16 residues in the CDR3. Trimming shortened V by 3 bases and J by 7 bases, and 19 bases separated the two germline ends. The CDR3 sequence is CASSLDSPGMGNEQFF. In nucleotides, the CDR3 is TGTGCCAGCAGCTTGGACTCCCCTGGCATGGGGAATGAGCAGTTCTTC.

The chain uses TRBV20-1 and TRBJ2-5; TRBD2 might be the D (5 bases). Germline V CDR1 and CDR2: DFQATT, SNEGSKA (reference sequence). Trimming removed 6 bases at V and 2 bases at J, with 16 bases between. This CDR3 contains 14 residues. CDR3 nucleotides: TGCAGTGCCGAAAAGCGGATCTTACAAGAGACCCAGTACTTC. Translation: CSAEKRILQETQYF.

This clonotype was picked up a small number of times. The chain recombines TRBV2 with TRBJ2-5; D is perhaps TRBD1 or TRBD2 (5 bases each). This CDR3 is built from 14 residues. CDR1 is SNHLY, CDR2 FYNNEI, per germline. Trimming removed 8 bases at V and 5 bases at J, with 18 bases between. CDR3 sequence: CASVPGRNRETQYF. The CDR3 DNA sequence: TGTGCCAGCGTCCCGGGACGCAACAGGGAGACCCAGTACTTC. Supplemented by reference TRBV2 and TRBJ2-5, the full variable domain reads EPEVTQTPSHQVTQMGQEVILRCVPISNHLYFYWYRQILGQKVEFLVSFYNNEISEKSEIFDDQFSVERPDGSNFTLKIRSTKLEDSAMYFCASVPGRNRETQYFGPGTRLLVL.

This clonotype was detected a few times. The rearrangement links TRBV12-3 or TRBV12-4 to TRBJ1-2; tentative D call: TRBD1 (5 bases). Trimming left V 6 bases short and J 7 bases short, with 18 bases between. The CDR3 sequence is 14 residues long. The chain's CDR3 is CASRSWDRAGGYTF. CDR3 DNA sequence: TGTGCCAGCAGGTCCTGGGACCGAGCGGGTGGCTACACCTTC.

V and J are TRBV6-5 and TRBJ1-1; TRBD1 might be the D (6 bases). Germline V gene lookup returns CDR1 MNHEY and CDR2 SVGAGI. The CDR3 consists of 14 residues. The V end lost 2 bases, the J end lost 2 bases, and 9 bases lay between the germline ends. CDR3 loop: CASSYGQPNTEAFF. The CDR3 DNA is TGTGCCAGCAGTTACGGACAGCCAAACACTGAAGCTTTCTTT.

The gene calls are TRBV9 and TRBJ2-7; TRBD1 agrees at 10 bases. The CDR3 is 16 amino acids. Germline loops: CDR1 SGDLS, CDR2 YYNGEE. V shed 5 bases, J shed 4 bases, and the junction held 12 bases outside the gene matches. In nucleotides, the CDR3 is TGTGCCAGCAGTGGACCGACAGGGGGCGGATCTTACGAGCAGTACTTC. Translated: CASSGPTGGGSYEQYF. The full variable domain, its missing parts supplied by reference TRBV9 and TRBJ2-7, is DSGVTQTPKHLITATGQRVTLRCSPRSGDLSVYWYQQSLDQGLQFLIQYYNGEERAKGNILERFSAQQFPDLHSELNLSSLELGDSALYFCASSGPTGGGSYEQYFGPGTRLTVT.

On this clonotype itself: The junction and the germline gene differ at one end; a read error may be behind it. The J gene is TRBJ2-5, the V gene TRBV7-2; 7 nucleotides align to TRBD2. CDR1 and CDR2 from the germline V gene are SGHTA and FQGNSA. The CDR3 length is 13 residues. The CDR3 DNA follows: TGTGCCGGCAGCAGGGACTACGGAAAGACCCAGTACTTC. Amino acids: CAGSRDYGKTQYF.